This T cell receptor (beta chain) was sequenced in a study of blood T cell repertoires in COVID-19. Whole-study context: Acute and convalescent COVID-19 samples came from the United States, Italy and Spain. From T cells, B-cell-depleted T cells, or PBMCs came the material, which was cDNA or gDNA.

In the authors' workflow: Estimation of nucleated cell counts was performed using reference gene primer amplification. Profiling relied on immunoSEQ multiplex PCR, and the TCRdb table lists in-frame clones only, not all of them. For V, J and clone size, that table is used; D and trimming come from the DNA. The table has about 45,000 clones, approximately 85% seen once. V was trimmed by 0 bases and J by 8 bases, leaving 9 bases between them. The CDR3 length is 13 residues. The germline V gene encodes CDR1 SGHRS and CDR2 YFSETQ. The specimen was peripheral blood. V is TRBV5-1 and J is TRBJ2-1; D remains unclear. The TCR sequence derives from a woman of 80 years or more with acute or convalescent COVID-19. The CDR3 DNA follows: TGCGCCAGCAGCTTGGCCCCCGACTATGAGCAGTTCTTC. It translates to CASSLAPDYEQFF.